These T cell receptor beta chains were read from a single sample in a study of blood T cells in healthy people across ages. MiXCR was run by TCRdb on the 5' RACE reads, yielding one entry per CDR3 protein. The table has approximately 760,000 distinct CDR3 sequences, about 25% seen once. This sample also appeared in a second study, on T cells of mothers and their children.

Sequencing was carried out using blood. The receptors were gathered from a boy aged 5 to 17 in good health. The CDR3 runs from the conserved cysteine through the conserved F or W. The order of the fields is J gene, D gene, clone size, V gene, CDR3 protein, CDR3 DNA. A D gene is named only where the DNA matches it firmly. Rows may omit the clone size; those that give it use once, few, many or a size class.

>TRBJ1-5|NA|few|TRBV6-2/TRBV6-3
CASSYFPGSNQPQHF
TGTGCCAGCAGTTACTTTCCAGGGTCCAATCAGCCCCAGCATTTT
>TRBJ1-1|NA|many|TRBV12-3/TRBV12-4
CASSLQPNTEAFF
TGTGCCAGCAGTCTCCAGCCCAACACTGAAGCTTTCTTT
>TRBJ2-5|NA|NA|TRBV29-1
CSVDPPFFDVKGGPLETQYF
TGCAGCGTTGACCCTCCATTTTTCGACGTCAAAGGTGGACCCCTTGAGACCCAGTACTTC
>TRBJ1-4|NA|NA|TRBV5-1
CASSTDANEKLFF
TGCGCCAGCAGCACGGACGCTAATGAAAAACTGTTTTTT
>TRBJ2-2|NA|NA|TRBV20-1
CSARPDAGELFF
TGCAGTGCTAGACCCGACGCCGGGGAGCTGTTTTTT
>TRBJ2-3|TRBD2|NA|TRBV9
CASSVEGAGGTDTQYF
TGTGCCAGCAGCGTAGAGGGAGCGGGGGGCACAGATACGCAGTATTTT
>TRBJ2-5|TRBD1|few|TRBV5-1
CASSLGGAGPETQYF
TGCGCCAGCAGCTTAGGGGGCGCTGGGCCAGAGACCCAGTACTTC
>TRBJ2-5|NA|NA|TRBV6-1
CASSVAPGSGLLETQYF
TGTGCCAGCAGTGTGGCCCCCGGAAGCGGCCTCCTAGAGACCCAGTACTTC
>TRBJ2-3|TRBD2|NA|TRBV7-2
CASSLEPSGTSTDTQYF
TGTGCCAGCAGCTTAGAACCTAGCGGGACTAGCACAGATACGCAGTATTTT
>TRBJ2-1|NA|NA|TRBV6-2/TRBV6-3
CASSYNRINEQFF
TGTGCCAGCAGTTACAATCGGATCAATGAGCAGTTCTTC
>TRBJ2-2|NA|few|TRBV29-1
CSVSMWNTGELFF
TGCAGCGTTTCAATGTGGAACACCGGGGAGCTGTTTTTT
>TRBJ2-7|TRBD2|few|TRBV4-3
CASSQDSGLAGFSYEQYF
TGCGCCAGCAGCCAAGATAGTGGGCTAGCGGGCTTCTCCTACGAGCAGTACTTC
>TRBJ2-3|NA|NA|TRBV7-6
CASSLSLEVDTQYF
TGTGCCAGCAGCTTATCCCTGGAGGTCGATACGCAGTATTTT
>TRBJ2-3|TRBD1|NA|TRBV6-5
CASSEQGAGGNTQYF
TGTGCCAGCAGCGAACAGGGGGCGGGTGGAAATACGCAGTATTTT
>TRBJ2-3|NA|NA|TRBV7-9
CASSSPPGAGASDTQYF
TGTGCCAGCAGCTCACCCCCAGGGGCGGGAGCTTCAGATACGCAGTATTTT
>TRBJ2-1|TRBD1|NA|TRBV12-3/TRBV12-4
CASSFGTGMGNEQFF
TGTGCCAGCAGTTTTGGGACAGGGATGGGCAATGAGCAGTTCTTC
>TRBJ2-1|TRBD2|few|TRBV24-1
CATSPAERGVNRDEQFF
TGTGCCACCAGTCCTGCGGAGCGGGGGGTGAATAGGGATGAGCAGTTCTTC
>TRBJ2-4|NA|NA|TRBV12-3/TRBV12-4
CASSSLARPIQYF
TGTGCCAGCAGTTCCCTGGCTCGGCCCATTCAGTACTTC
>TRBJ1-4|TRBD1|few|TRBV12-3/TRBV12-4
CASRRRTGEKLFF
TGTGCCAGCAGGCGAAGGACAGGGGAAAAACTGTTTTTT
>TRBJ2-3|TRBD2|few|TRBV20-1
CSAPTSGGTNTQYF
TGCAGTGCTCCTACTAGCGGGGGGACGAATACGCAGTATTTT
>TRBJ2-3|TRBD1|NA|TRBV24-1
CATGEGGPNTDTQYF
TGTGCCACGGGGGAAGGGGGCCCGAACACAGATACGCAGTATTTT
>TRBJ2-7|TRBD2|NA|TRBV6-2/TRBV6-3
CASRRLAGASYEQYF
TGTGCCAGCAGGAGACTAGCGGGAGCCTCCTACGAGCAGTACTTC
>TRBJ2-1|TRBD2|few|TRBV12-3/TRBV12-4
CASNIAGVREEQFF
TGTGCCAGCAATATAGCGGGAGTTCGTGAGGAGCAGTTCTTC
>TRBJ2-1|NA|few|TRBV15
CATSSNWAGVDNEQFF
TGTGCCACCAGCAGCAATTGGGCAGGGGTAGACAATGAGCAGTTCTTC
>TRBJ2-3|TRBD2|few|TRBV6-2/TRBV6-3
CASGGGLEETITDTQYF
TGTGCCAGCGGGGGGGGACTGGAGGAAACCATCACAGATACGCAGTATTTT
>TRBJ2-1|NA|few|TRBV4-1
CASSLGRGVGYEQFF
TGCGCCAGCAGCCTTGGGCGCGGGGTGGGGTATGAGCAGTTCTTC
>TRBJ1-5|NA|NA|TRBV7-2
CASSLSPNQPQHF
TGTGCCAGCAGCTTATCCCCAAATCAGCCCCAGCATTTT
>TRBJ1-4|NA|few|TRBV6-6
CASSSGRDYEKLFF
TGTGCCAGCAGTTCGGGCAGGGACTATGAAAAACTGTTTTTT
>TRBJ2-3|NA|few|TRBV29-1
CSVRSGVRTDTQYF
TGCAGCGTTCGATCAGGAGTACGGACAGATACGCAGTATTTT
>TRBJ2-7|NA|NA|TRBV7-9
CASSPGGGLNEQYF
TGTGCCAGCAGCCCAGGGGGGGGTCTTAACGAGCAGTACTTC
>TRBJ1-5|NA|few|TRBV12-3/TRBV12-4
CASSLKGIGHNQPQHF
TGTGCCAGCAGTTTAAAGGGAATCGGGCACAATCAGCCCCAGCATTTT
>TRBJ2-1|TRBD2|few|TRBV29-1
CSVEGASGGVYNEQFF
TGCAGCGTTGAAGGGGCTAGCGGGGGGGTATACAATGAGCAGTTCTTC
>TRBJ2-7|TRBD2|NA|TRBV4-1
CASSHPGTSGDGEQYF
TGCGCCAGCAGCCATCCAGGGACTAGCGGGGATGGGGAGCAGTACTTC